This is a list of T cell receptor beta chains from one sample in a study of cytomegalovirus exposure and HLA in healthy donors. Profiling relied on immunoSEQ multiplex PCR, and the TCRdb table lists in-frame clones only, not all of them. The sample yields roughly 180,000 clones, about 9% seen once. Sequenced sample: PBMCs. The receptors shown here come from a woman aged 25 to 39 in good health and CMV-seropositive. Each CDR3 is given with its conserved first and last residue. Fields, in order: CDR3 length, V gene, clone size, D gene, J gene, CDR3 DNA, CDR3 protein. D genes are given only for firm matches. Where a row states a size, it is once, few, many or the class of an expanded clone; other rows omit it.

len: 15; v_gene: TRBV13; abundance: .; d_gene: TRBD2; j_gene: TRBJ2-3; CDR3nt: TGTGCCAGCAGCTTAGACGCGGGAGGCACGGATACGCAGTATTTT; CDR3aa: CASSLDAGGTDTQYF
len: 16; v_gene: TRBV6-5; abundance: many; d_gene: .; j_gene: TRBJ2-6; CDR3nt: TGTGCCAGCAGTTACCACCGGAGCTCTGGGGCCAACGTCCTGACTTTC; CDR3aa: CASSYHRSSGANVLTF
len: 12; v_gene: TRBV5-1; abundance: few; d_gene: .; j_gene: TRBJ1-3; CDR3nt: TGCGCCAGCAGCTTGGACGGGAACACCATATATTTT; CDR3aa: CASSLDGNTIYF
len: 15; v_gene: TRBV2; abundance: .; d_gene: TRBD1; j_gene: TRBJ2-1; CDR3nt: TGTGCCAGCAGTGCCGGACAGGGCATTCGGGATGAGCAGTTCTTC; CDR3aa: CASSAGQGIRDEQFF
len: 13; v_gene: TRBV2; abundance: few; d_gene: .; j_gene: TRBJ2-3; CDR3nt: TGTGCCAGCAGTAGGGGAGGTGGAGATACGCAGTATTTT; CDR3aa: CASSRGGGDTQYF
len: 14; v_gene: TRBV7-9; abundance: .; d_gene: TRBD1; j_gene: TRBJ1-1; CDR3nt: TGTGCCAGCAGCTTCCTAGACAGGGTCCCTGAAGCTTTCTTT; CDR3aa: CASSFLDRVPEAFF
len: 13; v_gene: TRBV6-6; abundance: .; d_gene: .; j_gene: TRBJ2-7; CDR3nt: TGTGCCAGCAGTTACTCTTTGCGCCACGAGCAGTACTTC; CDR3aa: CASSYSLRHEQYF
len: 15; v_gene: TRBV6-5; abundance: few; d_gene: TRBD2; j_gene: TRBJ2-3; CDR3nt: TGTGCCAGCAGTACCACTAGCGGACGCACAGATACGCAGTATTTT; CDR3aa: CASSTTSGRTDTQYF
len: 18; v_gene: TRBV14; abundance: .; d_gene: TRBD1; j_gene: TRBJ2-2; CDR3nt: TGTGCCAGCAGCACCGCCCCGACAGGGGCTTATGGCACCGGGGAGCTGTTTTTT; CDR3aa: CASSTAPTGAYGTGELFF
len: 14; v_gene: TRBV5-1; abundance: few; d_gene: .; j_gene: TRBJ1-2; CDR3nt: TGCGCCAGCAGCTTAGGGGCAGGGAACTATGGCTACACCTTC; CDR3aa: CASSLGAGNYGYTF
len: 12; v_gene: TRBV9; abundance: few; d_gene: .; j_gene: TRBJ2-2; CDR3nt: TGTGCCAGCAGCGCTAGACAGTGGGAGCTGTTTTTT; CDR3aa: CASSARQWELFF
len: 12; v_gene: TRBV6-1; abundance: .; d_gene: TRBD2; j_gene: TRBJ2-1; CDR3nt: TGTGCCAGCCTAGCGGGAGGCGATGAGCAGTTCTTC; CDR3aa: CASLAGGDEQFF
len: 12; v_gene: TRBV4-1; abundance: .; d_gene: .; j_gene: TRBJ1-2; CDR3nt: TGCGCCAGCAGCCCGACAGGCTATGGCTACACCTTC; CDR3aa: CASSPTGYGYTF
len: 16; v_gene: TRBV10-3; abundance: few; d_gene: TRBD2; j_gene: TRBJ2-1; CDR3nt: TGTGCCATCGGGAAAGGACTAGCGGGAAGAAACAATGAGCAGTTCTTC; CDR3aa: CAIGKGLAGRNNEQFF
len: 13; v_gene: TRBV27; abundance: few; d_gene: .; j_gene: TRBJ2-7; CDR3nt: TGTGCCAGCGCGCATAGCGCTCCCTACGAGCAGTACTTC; CDR3aa: CASAHSAPYEQYF
len: 15; v_gene: TRBV9; abundance: few; d_gene: .; j_gene: TRBJ2-2; CDR3nt: TGTGCCAGCAGCGCAGTACAGCTGAACACCGGGGAGCTGTTTTTT; CDR3aa: CASSAVQLNTGELFF
len: 16; v_gene: TRBV10-1; abundance: few; d_gene: .; j_gene: TRBJ2-1; CDR3nt: TGCGCCAGCAGCCCGTCGGGGACACCGACCTACAATGAGCAGTTCTTC; CDR3aa: CASSPSGTPTYNEQFF
len: 14; v_gene: TRBV5-4; abundance: .; d_gene: .; j_gene: TRBJ1-2; CDR3nt: TGTGCCAGCAGCTTAATGGGGGGAAGAGAAGGCTACACCTTC; CDR3aa: CASSLMGGREGYTF
len: 16; v_gene: TRBV19; abundance: .; d_gene: .; j_gene: TRBJ2-2; CDR3nt: TGTGCCAGTAGTATAAAAGGGCCTAGGGGAACCGGGGAGCTGTTTTTT; CDR3aa: CASSIKGPRGTGELFF
len: 15; v_gene: TRBV4-2; abundance: .; d_gene: .; j_gene: TRBJ2-7; CDR3nt: TGTGCCAGCAGCCAAGAGGTAGGGAGCTCCTACGAGCAGTACTTC; CDR3aa: CASSQEVGSSYEQYF
len: 13; v_gene: TRBV28; abundance: .; d_gene: .; j_gene: TRBJ2-2; CDR3nt: TGTGCCAACTCGGGCGGGGCGACCGGGGAGCTGTTTTTT; CDR3aa: CANSGGATGELFF
len: 15; v_gene: TRBV4-2; abundance: .; d_gene: .; j_gene: TRBJ2-4; CDR3nt: TGTGCCAGCAGCCAAGATTCCGGGAGATCAAACATTCAGTACTTC; CDR3aa: CASSQDSGRSNIQYF
len: 14; v_gene: TRBV30; abundance: few; d_gene: TRBD2; j_gene: TRBJ2-2; CDR3nt: TGTGCCGGTAGCGGGAGTCCTACTACCGGGGAGCTGTTTTTT; CDR3aa: CAGSGSPTTGELFF
len: 16; v_gene: TRBV7-9; abundance: .; d_gene: TRBD1; j_gene: TRBJ1-5; CDR3nt: TGTGCCAGCAGCTTAGAGTTAGGGACAGTTTATCAGCCCCAGCATTTT; CDR3aa: CASSLELGTVYQPQHF
len: 16; v_gene: TRBV4-1; abundance: .; d_gene: .; j_gene: TRBJ2-5; CDR3nt: TGCGCCAGCAACCAAGGCCGCTCAGGGGGGCAAGAGACCCAGTACTTC; CDR3aa: CASNQGRSGGQETQYF
len: 12; v_gene: TRBV29-1; abundance: .; d_gene: .; j_gene: TRBJ2-2; CDR3nt: TGCAGCGTAATACAGGGCCCCGGGGAGCTGTTTTTT; CDR3aa: CSVIQGPGELFF
len: 15; v_gene: TRBV5-1; abundance: .; d_gene: TRBD2; j_gene: TRBJ2-1; CDR3nt: TGCGCCAGCAGCTTGTTGCCCCAAAGCGGGATTGAGCAGTTCTTC; CDR3aa: CASSLLPQSGIEQFF
len: 12; v_gene: TRBV6-1; abundance: few; d_gene: .; j_gene: TRBJ1-1; CDR3nt: TGTGCCAGCAGTGAAAGAGACACTGAAGCTTTCTTT; CDR3aa: CASSERDTEAFF
len: 13; v_gene: TRBV30; abundance: few; d_gene: .; j_gene: TRBJ2-5; CDR3nt: TGTGCCTGGAGTCCCAATTTTGCGGAGACCCAGTACTTC; CDR3aa: CAWSPNFAETQYF
len: 14; v_gene: TRBV5-1; abundance: few; d_gene: .; j_gene: TRBJ2-5; CDR3nt: TGCGCCAGCAGCTACAAGGGGCAAGAAGAGACCCAGTACTTC; CDR3aa: CASSYKGQEETQYF
len: 15; v_gene: TRBV14; abundance: .; d_gene: TRBD2; j_gene: TRBJ2-2; CDR3nt: TGTGCCAGCAACCTGGGACTAGCGGGAGCAGGGGAGATGTTTTTT; CDR3aa: CASNLGLAGAGEMFF
len: 17; v_gene: TRBV27; abundance: few; d_gene: .; j_gene: TRBJ2-1; CDR3nt: TGTGCCAGCAGTTTAAGCGCACGTCCAAGTCCCTACAATGAGCAGTTCTTC; CDR3aa: CASSLSARPSPYNEQFF
len: 16; v_gene: TRBV7-6; abundance: few; d_gene: .; j_gene: TRBJ2-2; CDR3nt: TGTGCCAGCAGCTTAAGCGGAGGATCGAACACCGGGGAGCTGTTTTTT; CDR3aa: CASSLSGGSNTGELFF
len: 14; v_gene: TRBV6-5; abundance: .; d_gene: TRBD1; j_gene: TRBJ1-2; CDR3nt: TGTGCCAGCAGTTACTCGAGGGGGCGGGGTGGCTACACCTTC; CDR3aa: CASSYSRGRGGYTF
len: 12; v_gene: TRBV29-1; abundance: .; d_gene: .; j_gene: TRBJ1-2; CDR3nt: TGCAGCTCGCCTCGAGGGGGGGGAGGCTACACCTTC; CDR3aa: CSSPRGGGGYTF
len: 14; v_gene: TRBV6-5; abundance: few; d_gene: .; j_gene: TRBJ2-3; CDR3nt: TGTGCCAGCAGTTACTCCACTCGGGCAGATACGCAGTATTTT; CDR3aa: CASSYSTRADTQYF
len: 13; v_gene: TRBV27; abundance: few; d_gene: TRBD1; j_gene: TRBJ2-7; CDR3nt: TGTGCCAGCAGTTTAACAGGGGGCTACGAGCAGTACTTC; CDR3aa: CASSLTGGYEQYF
len: 12; v_gene: TRBV7-2; abundance: few; d_gene: .; j_gene: TRBJ1-1; CDR3nt: TGTGCCAGCAAGGGGGGGCCCACTGAAGCTTTCTTT; CDR3aa: CASKGGPTEAFF
len: 13; v_gene: TRBV2; abundance: .; d_gene: .; j_gene: TRBJ2-5; CDR3nt: TGTGCCAGCAGTCCACAGGTGCAAGAGACCCAGTACTTC; CDR3aa: CASSPQVQETQYF
len: 15; v_gene: TRBV6-5; abundance: .; d_gene: .; j_gene: TRBJ2-1; CDR3nt: TGTGCCAGCAGTTACACAAGGTGGGGCTTCAATGAGCAGTTCTTC; CDR3aa: CASSYTRWGFNEQFF
len: 15; v_gene: TRBV9; abundance: .; d_gene: .; j_gene: TRBJ2-7; CDR3nt: TGTGCCAGCAGCCCAAGAGGAGGGGGGGTCTACGAGCAGTACTTC; CDR3aa: CASSPRGGGVYEQYF
len: 12; v_gene: TRBV19; abundance: few; d_gene: .; j_gene: TRBJ2-2; CDR3nt: TGTGCCAGTAGTATTGGGGGCCGGGAGCTGTTTTTT; CDR3aa: CASSIGGRELFF
len: 17; v_gene: TRBV15; abundance: .; d_gene: TRBD1; j_gene: TRBJ2-7; CDR3nt: TGTGCCACCAGCGACCTAGAAGGGACAGGGAGTGTGGACGAGCAGTACTTC; CDR3aa: CATSDLEGTGSVDEQYF
len: 13; v_gene: TRBV2; abundance: .; d_gene: .; j_gene: TRBJ2-1; CDR3nt: TGTGCCAGCAGAGGCGGCACCCTCCATGAGCAGTTCTTC; CDR3aa: CASRGGTLHEQFF
len: 14; v_gene: TRBV6-5; abundance: .; d_gene: TRBD1; j_gene: TRBJ1-5; CDR3nt: TGTGCCAGCAGTCCACAGGGGGGAGTTCAGCCCCAGCATTTT; CDR3aa: CASSPQGGVQPQHF
len: 12; v_gene: TRBV6-1; abundance: few; d_gene: .; j_gene: TRBJ2-7; CDR3nt: TGTGCCAGCTTGACTAGCTCCTACGAGCAGTACTTC; CDR3aa: CASLTSSYEQYF
len: 17; v_gene: TRBV7-8; abundance: few; d_gene: TRBD2; j_gene: TRBJ2-1; CDR3nt: TGTGCCAGCAGCCCTTCTCTGTCTAGCGGGAAGAGGAATGAGCAGTTCTTC; CDR3aa: CASSPSLSSGKRNEQFF
len: 14; v_gene: TRBV2; abundance: few; d_gene: .; j_gene: TRBJ1-5; CDR3nt: TGTGCCAGCAGTCAGGACAGCGAAAATCAGCCCCAGCATTTT; CDR3aa: CASSQDSENQPQHF
len: 17; v_gene: TRBV18; abundance: few; d_gene: TRBD1; j_gene: TRBJ1-1; CDR3nt: TGTGCCAGCTCACCCCAAGCCGCGACAGGGGCAGAGACTGAAGCTTTCTTT; CDR3aa: CASSPQAATGAETEAFF
len: 12; v_gene: TRBV7-3; abundance: .; d_gene: .; j_gene: TRBJ2-3; CDR3nt: TGTGCCAGCAGCTCCTCTCAGGATACGCAGTATTTT; CDR3aa: CASSSSQDTQYF
len: 10; v_gene: TRBV29-1; abundance: few; d_gene: .; j_gene: TRBJ2-5; CDR3nt: TGCACCCTTTTCGGGGAGACCCAGTACTTC; CDR3aa: CTLFGETQYF
len: 13; v_gene: TRBV2; abundance: few; d_gene: .; j_gene: TRBJ1-5; CDR3nt: TGTGCCAGCAGTAGGGAGTCTGAGCAGCCCCAGCATTTT; CDR3aa: CASSRESEQPQHF